Following are 13 T cell receptor beta chains from one sample sequenced in a study of T cell responses to AZD1222 COVID-19 vaccine. Repertoires were generated with immunoSEQ multiplex PCR, while TCRdb's copy carries only in-frame clones and drops some. The top ten hold 15% to 20% of the sample, which has 60,000 to 80,000 clones, less than 90% seen once. Specimen: peripheral blood, collected on day 0 of AZD1222 vaccination. The receptors come from an adult in good health.

The genes are TRBV29-1 and TRBJ2-3; D possibly corresponds to TRBD2 (7 bases). This CDR3 has 13 amino acids. V was clipped by 2 bases and J by 5 bases, with 11 bases between them. Germline values: CDR1 SQVTM, CDR2 ANQGSEA. The CDR3 DNA reads as TGCAGCGTTGAATCGGGGGGCCTAGATACGCAGTATTTT. Translating gives CSVESGGLDTQYF.

As regards this clone: This sample also contains other DNA sequences that code for the same CDR3. The chain uses TRBV7-3 and TRBJ2-5; 12 bases line up with TRBD2. Germline assignment: CDR1 SGHTA and CDR2 FQGTGA. The CDR3 has 15 residues. V lost 4 bases to trimming and J lost 2 bases; unmatched junction nucleotides: 2. The CDR3 DNA is TGTGCCAGCAGCTCTGGACTAGCGGGGCAAGAGACCCAGTACTTC. As protein: CASSSGLAGQETQYF.

In this sample, this clone turned up a few times. The chain couples TRBV2 to TRBJ2-1, with 11 nucleotides matching TRBD2. The CDR3 sequence is 13 residues long. Germline-derived CDR1 and CDR2 are SNHLY and FYNNEI. Trimming cost V 6 bases and J 10 bases; bases outside gene matches: 5. The CDR3 here is CASRGTSGGEQFF. The DNA of the CDR3 is TGTGCCAGCAGAGGGACTAGCGGCGGGGAGCAGTTCTTC. Variable domain in full (rest from reference TRBV2 and TRBJ2-1): EPEVTQTPSHQVTQMGQEVILRCVPISNHLYFYWYRQILGQKVEFLVSFYNNEISEKSEIFDDQFSVERPDGSNFTLKIRSTKLEDSAMYFCASRGTSGGEQFFGPGTRLTVL.

The rearrangement uses TRBV19 and TRBJ2-7, with TRBD1 matching over 10 bases. Germline V gene lookup returns CDR1 LNHDA and CDR2 SQIVND (reference sequence). J gave up 2 bases and V 2 bases, and 12 bases lay outside the gene matches. This CDR3 contains 18 residues. The DNA of the CDR3 is TGTGCCAGTAGTATATTATTGCCTCGAGGGACAGGGGCCTACGAGCAGTACTTC. Protein: CASSILLPRGTGAYEQYF.

The genes are TRBV9 and TRBJ2-2; D possibly uses TRBD1 or TRBD2 (6 bases each). V was shortened by 5 bases and J by 3 bases, with 20 bases between the two germline ends. Germline-derived CDR1 and CDR2 are SGDLS and YYNGEE. The CDR3 contains 17 residues. The CDR3 loop reads CASSFTPGDTHTGELFF. The CDR3 DNA reads as TGTGCCAGCAGTTTCACCCCGGGGGACACTCACACCGGGGAGCTGTTTTTT.

This CDR3 is CASSFGGHIRLGYTF. The CDR3 DNA reads as TGTGCCAGCAGCTTTGGGGGGCATATCCGACTGGGCTACACCTTC. V usage is TRBV7-9 and J usage is TRBJ1-2, with D possibly matching TRBD1 (6 bases). The V and J ends lost 3 bases and 8 bases respectively, with 19 bases between them. Germline V lookup: CDR1 SEHNR, CDR2 FQNEAQ (reference sequence). The CDR3 extends over 15 amino acids. Together with reference TRBV7-9 and TRBJ1-2, the CDR3 gives the full variable domain: DTGVSQNPRHKITKRGQNVTFRCDPISEHNRLYWYRQTLGQGPEFLTYFQNEAQLEKSRLLSDRFSAERPKGSFSTLEIQRTEQGDSAMYLCASSFGGHIRLGYTFGSGTRLTVV.

The chain couples TRBV5-1 to TRBJ1-3; 8 bases are a match to TRBD1. Per the germline V gene, CDR1 is SGHRS and CDR2 is YFSETQ. The V and J ends lost 3 bases and 3 bases, in that order; junction bases with no gene match: 11. This CDR3 comprises 17 residues. The DNA for the CDR3 is TGCGCCAGCAGCTCTTTACCCGGACAGGGTTTTGGAAACACCATATATTTT. Its protein is CASSSLPGQGFGNTIYF.

V and J are TRBV19 and TRBJ1-3; TRBD1 might be the D (5 bases). CDR3 size: 13 residues. Per the germline V gene, CDR1 is LNHDA and CDR2 is SQIVND (reference sequence). Trimming took 11 bases from V and 6 from J, leaving 17 bases between them. CDR3 DNA: TGTGCCTTGGGGACGGATCATTCAAACACCATATATTTT. This sequence encodes CALGTDHSNTIYF.

The chain recombines TRBV7-9 with TRBJ1-2; the match to TRBD1 covers 11 bases. Germline V gene sequence: CDR1 SEHNR, CDR2 FQNEAQ (reference sequence). The CDR3 runs to 15 residues. V lost 5 bases, J lost 2 bases, and 4 bases stayed unmatched. The CDR3 reads CASSPRTGGNYGYTF. CDR3 DNA sequence: TGTGCCAGCAGCCCTAGGACAGGGGGCAACTATGGCTACACCTTC.

This clone came up once. This chain uses TRBV7-8 with TRBJ1-1; D gene ambiguous. This CDR3 contains 14 residues. Trimming pared 5 bases from V and 6 bases from J, leaving 16 bases between. Germline CDR1 and CDR2: SGHVS and FQNEAQ. CDR3 region: CASSLLNGPSEAFF. The CDR3 DNA reads TGTGCCAGCAGCCTGCTAAATGGCCCCTCTGAAGCTTTCTTT.

The gene calls are TRBV29-1 and TRBJ1-1, with D perhaps TRBD1 (6 bases). V was trimmed by 7 bases and J by 1 base, leaving 13 bases between them. The germline gives CDR1 SQVTM, CDR2 ANQGSEA. The CDR3 totals 13 residues. CDR3 loop: CSGQQGSNTEAFF. CDR3 DNA sequence: TGCAGCGGCCAACAGGGTTCGAACACTGAAGCTTTCTTT.

This rearrangement joins TRBV6-5 to TRBJ2-2; D is ambiguous. CDR1 and CDR2 from the germline V gene are MNHEY and SVGAGI. The CDR3 runs 12 residues. The V and J ends lost 7 bases and 8 bases respectively, with 11 bases between them. For the CDR3, the DNA is TGTGCCAGCAAATTAGGTGGGGGGGAGCTGTTTTTT. This codes for CASKLGGGELFF.

The table lists this clone with a few counts. The chain employs TRBV24-1 and TRBJ2-2; D uncertain. V was trimmed by 6 bases and J by 3 bases, leaving 7 bases between them. The germline V gene encodes CDR1 KGHDR and CDR2 SFDVKD. The CDR3 length is 13 residues. Here the CDR3 DNA reads TGTGCCACCAGTATGAGGCACACCGGGGAGCTGTTTTTT. Translation: CATSMRHTGELFF.